Described below is a single TCR beta chain sequence and its context. The target antigen is unknown. The data derive from a study of cytomegalovirus exposure and HLA in healthy donors. This CDR3 contains 16 residues. The ends were cut back, 0 bases at V and 3 bases at J, with 15 bases in the middle. From germline, CDR1 is SGDLS and CDR2 YYNGEE. Study results and limitations: In an earlier analysis, most TCR beta V segments were productive about 87% or about 30% of the time. Further analysis was carried out later, and it showed several of the most significant clusters appearing linked to common viral pathogens. It was reported that TCR beta sequences correctly inferred the HLA-A and HLA-B alleles for most subjects. An Asian-associated ancestry cluster reportedly showed fewer N-insertions than the roughly 670-donor mean in a later analysis.

This PCR relied on a set of 60 Vbeta primers and 13 Jbeta primers. Profiled with immunoSEQ multiplex PCR; TCRdb holds only in-frame clones, not every one. The sample lists some 190,000 clones, nearly 80% occurring once. The material sequenced was PBMCs. The V and J genes are TRBV9 and TRBJ2-5, with a weak D call TRBD2 (6 bases). This receptor was obtained from a female donor in good health and CMV-seronegative. The CDR3 sequence is CASSVGRVWGEETQYF. CDR3 DNA: TGTGCCAGCAGCGTAGGAAGGGTATGGGGGGAAGAGACCCAGTACTTC.